These 17 T cell receptor beta chains share one sample of origin, sequenced in a study of CD4+ T cells in melanoma. Method: immunoSEQ multiplex PCR; TCRdb's copy keeps in-frame clones and lacks some. The data contain roughly 140,000 clones, roughly 91% of them singletons. The receptor set was obtained from a human donor with melanoma.

Remarks on this clone: Other DNA sequences from this sample encode an identical CDR3 as well. The chain carries TRBV19 and TRBJ1-1, with D uncertain. The CDR3 is 13 residues long. Germline values: CDR1 LNHDA, CDR2 SQIVND (reference sequence). The V and J ends lost 4 bases and 0 bases respectively, with 6 bases between them. CDR3: CASSRGLNTEAFF. DNA for the CDR3: TGTGCCAGTAGTAGAGGACTGAACACTGAAGCTTTCTTT.

The chain employs TRBV5-1 and TRBJ1-4; D is uncertain. Germline lookup yields CDR1 SGHRS and CDR2 YFSETQ. The V end lost 3 bases, the J end lost 0 bases, and 9 bases lay between the germline ends. This CDR3 is built from 15 residues. The CDR3 DNA reads TGCGCCAGCAGCTATACACGTGCAACTAATGAAAAACTGTTTTTT. Translated, it gives CASSYTRATNEKLFF.

The V and J genes are TRBV5-1 and TRBJ2-1; the D gene could be TRBD1 or TRBD2 (5 bases each). The CDR3 loop spans 14 amino acids. V lost 5 bases and J 2 bases, leaving 11 bases between the germline ends. Germline V CDR1 and CDR2: SGHRS, YFSETQ. Here the CDR3 DNA reads TGCGCCAGCAGGTGGCAGGGAGCCTACAATGAGCAGTTCTTC. It codes for CASRWQGAYNEQFF. The full variable domain, completed using reference TRBV5-1 and TRBJ2-1, is KAGVTQTPRYLIKTRGQQVTLSCSPISGHRSVSWYQQTPGQGLQFLFEYFSETQRNKGNFPGRFSGRQFSNSRSEMNVSTLELGDSALYLCASRWQGAYNEQFFGPGTRLTVL.

V is TRBV7-8 and J is TRBJ1-6; TRBD1 matches at 9 bases. This CDR3 is 14 amino acids long. V trimming: 5 bases; J trimming: 13 bases; junction bases outside the gene matches: 9. Germline V gene data show CDR1 as SGHVS and CDR2 as FQNEAQ. CDR3 amino acids: CASSPGQGNFPLHF. CDR3 DNA: TGTGCCAGCAGCCCAGGACAGGGGAATTTTCCCCTCCACTTT. Supplemented by reference TRBV7-8 and TRBJ1-6, the full variable domain reads GAGVSQSPRYKVAKRGQDVALRCDPISGHVSLFWYQQALGQGPEFLTYFQNEAQLDKSGLPSDRFFAERPEGSVSTLKIQRTQQEDSAVYLCASSPGQGNFPLHFGNGTRLTVT.

The chain is built from TRBV9 and TRBJ2-3; unclear D gene. Per the germline V gene, CDR1 is SGDLS and CDR2 is YYNGEE. Trimming cost V 2 bases and J 0 bases, with 10 bases left between them. The CDR3 contains 15 residues. The CDR3, as DNA: TGTGCCAGCAGCGTTCAAAGATCTAGCACAGATACGCAGTATTTT. Translated: CASSVQRSSTDTQYF.

J is TRBJ2-5 and V is TRBV9; possible D gene TRBD2, 5 bases. The CDR3 is 17 residues long. From germline, CDR1 is SGDLS and CDR2 YYNGEE. V lost 0 bases, J lost 0 bases, and 15 bases lay in between. The CDR3 here is CASSVGSVTKNQETQYF. The CDR3 nucleotides read TGTGCCAGCAGCGTAGGGTCCGTGACTAAAAACCAAGAGACCCAGTACTTC.

The V and J genes are TRBV7-9 and TRBJ1-5; D unresolved. V was clipped by 3 bases and J by 6 bases, with 6 bases between them. This CDR3 is built from 12 residues. CDR1 is SEHNR and CDR2 is FQNEAQ in the germline V gene (reference sequence). The CDR3 DNA follows: TGTGCCAGCAGCTTTGATACTCAGCCCCAGCATTTT. Translation: CASSFDTQPQHF.

The gene calls are TRBV6-5 and TRBJ1-6; TRBD1 aligns across 8 bases. The V gene end was trimmed by 2 bases and the J gene end by 3 bases; junction bases not matched to a gene: 3. This CDR3 has 16 residues. Germline loops: CDR1 MNHEY, CDR2 SVGAGI. The CDR3 protein is CASSYGDRLYNSPLHF. The CDR3, as DNA: TGTGCCAGCAGTTACGGGGACAGGCTCTATAATTCACCCCTCCACTTT.

The chain is built from TRBV7-6 and TRBJ2-5; 10 nucleotides line up with TRBD1. The CDR3 spans 14 residues. V lost 5 bases and J lost 5; bases outside the gene matches: 5. CDR1 is SGHVS and CDR2 is FNYEAQ in the germline V gene. CDR3 amino acids: CASSLGTGVETQYF. The DNA for the CDR3 is TGTGCCAGCAGCCTCGGGACAGGGGTGGAGACCCAGTACTTC.

This clone was seen a few times. The chain is built from TRBV6-1 and TRBJ2-2; TRBD2 matches at 8 bases. Germline CDR1 reads MNHNS; CDR2 reads SASEGT. With 8 bases clipped from V and 7 bases from J, the junction kept 6 bases outside the gene matches. CDR3 length: 13 amino acids. This CDR3 is CASSGTRSGELFF. CDR3 DNA sequence: TGTGCCAGCTCCGGGACTAGAAGCGGGGAGCTGTTTTTT.

V is TRBV30 and J is TRBJ2-1, with D hard to call. V was pared by 0 bases and J by 7 bases, with 22 bases between. This CDR3 has 17 amino acids. Per germline, CDR1 GTSNPN and CDR2 SVGIG (reference sequence). CDR3 sequence: CAWSVKTTRAKGNEQFF. CDR3 in DNA: TGTGCCTGGAGTGTAAAAACGACGCGAGCTAAGGGAAATGAGCAGTTCTTC.

This clone was recorded once. The CDR3 protein is CASRDDRSSGNTIYF. The DNA for the CDR3 is TGCGCCAGCCGCGACGACAGGAGCTCTGGAAACACCATATATTTT. The chain has TRBV5-1 and TRBJ1-3; TRBD1 might be the D (6 bases). V was trimmed by 7 bases and J by 0 bases, leaving 14 bases between them. This CDR3 region has 15 residues. Germline CDR1 reads SGHRS; CDR2 reads YFSETQ. The whole variable domain, remainder taken from reference TRBV5-1 and TRBJ1-3, is KAGVTQTPRYLIKTRGQQVTLSCSPISGHRSVSWYQQTPGQGLQFLFEYFSETQRNKGNFPGRFSGRQFSNSRSEMNVSTLELGDSALYLCASRDDRSSGNTIYFGEGSWLTVV.

The rearrangement links TRBV6-1 to TRBJ1-1; D remains ambiguous. Deletions cut 4 bases from V and 0 bases from J, with 6 bases between. The CDR3 extends over 13 amino acids. Per germline, CDR1 MNHNS and CDR2 SASEGT. CDR3 in amino acids: CASSATLNTEAFF. For the CDR3, the DNA is TGTGCCAGCAGTGCGACCTTGAACACTGAAGCTTTCTTT.

The chain carries TRBV23-1 and TRBJ1-1; the D gene is possibly TRBD1 (5 bases). TRBV23-1 is annotated as an ORF whose role is uncertain. The germline V and J ends were trimmed by 4 bases and 1 base, with 16 bases remaining between them. The CDR3 sequence is 16 residues long. As DNA, the CDR3 is TGCGCCAGCAGTCGTAGGGGACGGGATAGGAACACTGAAGCTTTCTTT. Encoded protein: CASSRRGRDRNTEAFF.

The count of this clone is one. The V call is TRBV6-4, the J call TRBJ1-1; D is ambiguous. V was pared by 6 bases and J by 0 bases, with 8 bases between. CDR3 length: 13 residues. The germline V gene encodes CDR1 MRHNA and CDR2 SNTAGT. CDR3 in amino acids: CASSTEMNTEAFF. The CDR3 region has the DNA TGTGCCAGCAGCACAGAAATGAACACTGAAGCTTTCTTT.

V is TRBV6-5 and J is TRBJ2-2; 9 positions match TRBD1. With 0 bases clipped from V and 3 bases from J, the junction kept 2 bases outside the gene matches. Looked up from germline, CDR1 is MNHEY and CDR2 is SVGAGI. The CDR3 loop spans 16 amino acids. The CDR3 nucleotides read TGTGCCAGCAGTTACTCGGGGACAGGGTACACCGGGGAGCTGTTTTTT. Protein: CASSYSGTGYTGELFF.

The chain employs TRBV7-2 and TRBJ1-5; D gene uncertain. Per the germline V gene, CDR1 is SGHTA and CDR2 is FQGNSA. Trimming pared 2 bases from V and 4 bases from J, leaving 6 bases between. This CDR3 has 13 amino acids. CDR3 sequence: CASSLSDNQPQHF. The CDR3 DNA is TGTGCCAGCAGCTTATCAGATAATCAGCCCCAGCATTTT.